This TCR beta chain was captured by sequencing in a study of identical twins. TCRdb reprocessed the 5' RACE reads via MiXCR and lists one record per CDR3 protein. This table has about 720,000 distinct CDR3 sequences, roughly 20% appearing once. V was clipped by 4 bases and J by 7 bases, with 9 bases between them. CDR3 length: 12 residues. In germline, CDR1 is SNHLY, CDR2 FYNNEI. There are a few counts of this clonotype. The sample also formed part of further work on T cells expressing NK-cell markers.

The rearrangement uses TRBV2 and TRBJ2-3; D gene uncertain. The TCR sequence derives from a woman younger than 30 in good health. The specimen sequenced was PBMCs. In DNA form, the CDR3 reads TGTGCCAGCAGTGGAATCAGCAATACGCAGTATTTT. The encoded protein is CASSGISNTQYF. Filled out from reference TRBV2 and TRBJ2-3, the complete variable domain reads EPEVTQTPSHQVTQMGQEVILRCVPISNHLYFYWYRQILGQKVEFLVSFYNNEISEKSEIFDDQFSVERPDGSNFTLKIRSTKLEDSAMYFCASSGISNTQYFGPGTRLTVL.